Shown below are 2 T cell receptor beta chains from a single sample sequenced in a study of vaccination effects on CD4 cells after COVID-19 (dated by TCRdb to between 2022 and 2023). After around ten days of culture, CD4+ T cells were isolated with the EasySep CD4+ T cell isolation kit. Participants received two doses of either the BNT162b2 or the mRNA-1273 mRNA SARS-CoV-2 vaccine. These receptors' antigens are unknown. Libraries were built with the immunoSEQ multiplex PCR assay. TCRdb re-hosts the immuneACCESS table, in-frame sequences only. Its copies lack some clones; in the studies checked, an unresolved V gene accounts for under half of them, and the cause for the rest is not known. In all, the sample holds 66,000 or so clones, and 70% to 85% of those were seen once. 2.4% of the sample is in the top ten clones. The sequencing here drew on CD4+ T cells from PBMCs cultured without peptide, taken after COVID-19 vaccination. These receptors came from a human donor who received a COVID-19 vaccine.

This clone was counted once. The rearrangement uses TRBV14 and TRBJ2-5; D ambiguous. The CDR3 consists of 10 residues. The V gene lost 4 bases and the J gene lost 8 bases, with 5 bases spanning the gap. Germline CDR1 reads SGHDN; CDR2 reads FVKESK. CDR3 DNA sequence: TGTGCCAGCAGCCCCGGAACCCAGTACTTC. Residues: CASSPGTQYF. Full variable domain (remainder filled in from reference TRBV14 and TRBJ2-5): EAGVTQFPSHSVIEKGQTVTLRCDPISGHDNLYWYRRVMGKEIKFLLHFVKESKQDESGMPNNRFLAERTGGTYSTLKVQPAELEDSGVYFCASSPGTQYFGPGTRLLVL.

The V gene is TRBV7-3, the J gene TRBJ2-2; 12 bases agree with TRBD2. The CDR3 consists of 18 residues. Germline V gene sequence: CDR1 SGHTA, CDR2 FQGTGA. The ends lost 5 bases at V and 3 bases at J; junction bases unmatched: 10. CDR3 nucleotide sequence: TGTGCCAGCAGCCCTCTAGCGGGGGGGTTTTTCGACACCGGGGAGCTGTTTTTT. Protein: CASSPLAGGFFDTGELFF.